This T cell receptor beta chain is drawn from a study of blood T cells in healthy people across ages. Study details: About one barcoded beta molecule per two T cells was captured by template switching.

The second PCR ran 7 to 11 cycles with a sample-barcoded 5' primer and J-beta primers. Each sample yielded at least 2.5 million CDR3-containing paired-end reads. One entry per CDR3 protein, called by TCRdb with MiXCR from the 5' RACE reads. The table includes around 780,000 distinct CDR3 sequences, more than 25% detected once. Overall study findings and caveats: Any conclusive comparison of naive versus antigen-experienced cells was prevented by using unsorted PBMCs.

This clonotype has a count of ten or more. The antigen is not known. This CDR3 contains 14 residues. J lost 6 bases, V lost 8 bases, and 6 bases had no gene match. Germline-derived CDR1 and CDR2 are SNHLY and FYNNEI. The sample also formed part of further work on T cells of mothers and their children.

Sequencing was done on a sample of blood. The clonotype comes from a boy between 10 and 17 years old in good health. The chain recombines TRBV2 with TRBJ1-4; 10 bases line up with TRBD1. CDR3 DNA: TGTGCCAGCGCAGGGACAGGGGTAGATGAAAAACTGTTTTTT. Protein: CASAGTGVDEKLFF.